The clone carrying this TCR beta chain has a handful of counts. Its antigen is unknown. From the reads, TCRdb called clonotypes with MiXCR, one entry per CDR3 protein. The sample consists of 45,000 to 65,000 distinct CDR3 sequences, around a fifth of them appearing once. The data belong to a study of T cell repertoires in cytomegalovirus infection. About the study: Selection of CMV epitopes for the study included recently identified HLA-C-restricted and well-studied HLA-B-restricted ones. Indications of both CMV infection and matching HLA type were provided by public TCR beta signatures.

The germline gives CDR1 MNHNS, CDR2 SASEGT. V was pared by 4 bases and J by 3 bases, with 13 bases between. The length of the CDR3 is 14 residues. Notes on the study in general: Across the ex vivo response, the dominant clonotypes were HLA-C-restricted CMV-specific TCR beta clonotypes. Carriage of CMV together with the relevant HLA was identifiable through cumulative public TCR beta family frequency.

The rearrangement links TRBV6-1 to TRBJ2-7; TRBD1 might be the D (6 bases). The sequencing used CD8+ T cells from cultured PBMCs, collected from culture after CMV antigen stimulation. This TCR came from a human donor in good health (CMV status not recorded). Some clones in this sample may be carry-over from other donors' samples. CDR3 amino acids: CASSARDTRYEQYF. The CDR3, as DNA: TGTGCCAGCAGTGCCCGGGACACCCGCTACGAGCAGTACTTC.